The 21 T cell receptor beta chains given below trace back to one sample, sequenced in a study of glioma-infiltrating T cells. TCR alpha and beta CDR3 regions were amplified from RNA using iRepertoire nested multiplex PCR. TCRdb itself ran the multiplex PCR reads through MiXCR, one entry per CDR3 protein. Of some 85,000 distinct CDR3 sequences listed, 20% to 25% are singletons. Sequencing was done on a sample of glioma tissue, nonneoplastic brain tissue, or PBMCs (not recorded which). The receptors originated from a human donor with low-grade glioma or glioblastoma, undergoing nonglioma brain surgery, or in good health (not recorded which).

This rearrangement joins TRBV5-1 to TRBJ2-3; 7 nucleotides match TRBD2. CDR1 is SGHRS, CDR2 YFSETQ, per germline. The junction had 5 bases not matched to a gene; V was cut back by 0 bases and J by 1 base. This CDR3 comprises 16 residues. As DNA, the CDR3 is TGCGCCAGCAGCTTGGGGGGACTATCCGGCACAGATACGCAGTATTTT. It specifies CASSLGGLSGTDTQYF. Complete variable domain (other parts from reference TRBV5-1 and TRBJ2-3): KAGVTQTPRYLIKTRGQQVTLSCSPISGHRSVSWYQQTPGQGLQFLFEYFSETQRNKGNFPGRFSGRQFSNSRSEMNVSTLELGDSALYLCASSLGGLSGTDTQYFGPGTRLTVL.

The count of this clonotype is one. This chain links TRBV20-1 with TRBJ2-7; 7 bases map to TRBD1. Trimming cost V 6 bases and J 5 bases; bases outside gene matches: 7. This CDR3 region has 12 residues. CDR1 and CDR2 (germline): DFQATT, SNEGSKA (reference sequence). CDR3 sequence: CSAHRGHDEQYF. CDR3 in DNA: TGCAGTGCGCACAGGGGACATGACGAGCAGTACTTC.

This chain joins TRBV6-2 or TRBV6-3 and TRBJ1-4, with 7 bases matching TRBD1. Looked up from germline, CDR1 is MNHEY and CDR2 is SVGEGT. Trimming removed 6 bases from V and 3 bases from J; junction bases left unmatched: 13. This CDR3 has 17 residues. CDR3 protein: CASSQATRGRPNEKLFF. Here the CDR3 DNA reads TGTGCCAGCAGCCAAGCGACGAGGGGGCGCCCTAATGAAAAACTGTTTTTT.

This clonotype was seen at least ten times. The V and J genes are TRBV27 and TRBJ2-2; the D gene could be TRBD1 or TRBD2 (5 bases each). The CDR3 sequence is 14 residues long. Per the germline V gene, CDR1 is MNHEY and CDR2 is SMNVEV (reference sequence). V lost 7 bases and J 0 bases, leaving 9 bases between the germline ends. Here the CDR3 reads CASKGDANTGELFF. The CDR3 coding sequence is TGTGCCAGCAAAGGGGACGCGAACACCGGGGAGCTGTTTTTT.

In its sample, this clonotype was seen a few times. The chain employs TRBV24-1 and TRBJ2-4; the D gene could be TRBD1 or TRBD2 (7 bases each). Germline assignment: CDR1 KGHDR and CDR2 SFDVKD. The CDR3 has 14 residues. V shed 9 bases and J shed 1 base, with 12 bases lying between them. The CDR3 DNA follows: TGTGCCACCGACAGGGAGGGGGCCAAAAACATTCAGTACTTC. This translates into CATDREGAKNIQYF.

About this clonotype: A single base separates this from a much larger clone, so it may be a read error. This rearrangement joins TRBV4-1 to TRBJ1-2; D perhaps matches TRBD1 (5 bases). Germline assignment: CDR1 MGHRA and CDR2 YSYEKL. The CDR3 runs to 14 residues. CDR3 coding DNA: TGCGCCAGCAACCAAGCAGGGTATAACTATGGCTACACCTTC. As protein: CASNQAGYNYGYTF.

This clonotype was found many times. CDR3: CASSYLGQGYQPQHF. CDR3 nucleotides: TGTGCCAGCAGTTACCTCGGACAGGGGTACCAGCCCCAGCATTTT. The V call is TRBV6-2 or TRBV6-3, the J call TRBJ1-5, with 9 bases matching TRBD1. Germline V gene lookup returns CDR1 MNHEY and CDR2 SVGEGT. The CDR3 is 15 amino acids. Losses at the gene ends were 2 bases for V and 7 bases for J; bases not matched to a gene: 6.

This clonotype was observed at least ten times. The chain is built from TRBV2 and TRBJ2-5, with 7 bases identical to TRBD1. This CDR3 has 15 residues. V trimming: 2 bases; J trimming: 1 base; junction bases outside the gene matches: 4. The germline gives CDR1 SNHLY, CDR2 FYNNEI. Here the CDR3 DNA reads TGTGCCAGCAGTGAAACAGGGGTCCTCCAAGAGACCCAGTACTTC. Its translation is CASSETGVLQETQYF.

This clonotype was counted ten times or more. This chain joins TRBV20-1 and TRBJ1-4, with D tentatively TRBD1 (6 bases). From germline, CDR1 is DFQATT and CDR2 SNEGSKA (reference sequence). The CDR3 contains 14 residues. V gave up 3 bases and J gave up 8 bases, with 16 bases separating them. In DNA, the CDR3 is TGCAGTGCTAGGGGACAACGGGCTAGGGAAAAACTGTTTTTT. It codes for CSARGQRAREKLFF.

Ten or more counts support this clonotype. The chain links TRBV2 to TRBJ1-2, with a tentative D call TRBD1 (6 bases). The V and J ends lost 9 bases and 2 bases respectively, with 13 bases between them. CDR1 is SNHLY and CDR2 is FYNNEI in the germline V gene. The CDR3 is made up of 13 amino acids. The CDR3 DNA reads TGTGCCAGGCGGGACACCCTCAACTATGGCTACACCTTC. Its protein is CARRDTLNYGYTF.

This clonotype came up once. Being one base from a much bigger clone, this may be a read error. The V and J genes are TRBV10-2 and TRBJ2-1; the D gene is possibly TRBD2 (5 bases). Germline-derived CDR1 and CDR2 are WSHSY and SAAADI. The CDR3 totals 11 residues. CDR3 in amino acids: CAISQRNEQFF. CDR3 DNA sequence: TGTGCCATCAGTCAGCGGAATGAGCAGTTCTTC.

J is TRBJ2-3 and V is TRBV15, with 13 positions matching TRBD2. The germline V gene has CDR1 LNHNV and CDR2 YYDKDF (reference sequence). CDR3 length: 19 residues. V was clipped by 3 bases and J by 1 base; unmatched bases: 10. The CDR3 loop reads CATSSPGLAGETRTDTQYF. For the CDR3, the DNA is TGTGCCACCAGCAGCCCTGGACTAGCGGGAGAGACCCGCACAGATACGCAGTATTTT.

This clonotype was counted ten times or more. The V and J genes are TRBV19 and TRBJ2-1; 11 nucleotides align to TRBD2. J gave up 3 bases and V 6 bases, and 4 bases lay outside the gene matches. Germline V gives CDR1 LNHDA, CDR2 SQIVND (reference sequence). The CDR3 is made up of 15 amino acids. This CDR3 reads CASRSLAGVYNEQFF. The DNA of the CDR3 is TGTGCCAGTAGATCACTAGCGGGGGTCTACAATGAGCAGTTCTTC.

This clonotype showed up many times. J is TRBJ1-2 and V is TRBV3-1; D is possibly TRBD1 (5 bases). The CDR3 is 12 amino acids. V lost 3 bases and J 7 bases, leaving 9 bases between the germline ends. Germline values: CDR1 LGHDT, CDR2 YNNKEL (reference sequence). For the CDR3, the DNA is TGTGCCAGCAGCCAGCTGGGGCTTGGCTACACCTTC. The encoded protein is CASSQLGLGYTF. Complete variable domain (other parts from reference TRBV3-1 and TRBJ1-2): DTAVSQTPKYLVTQMGNDKSIKCEQNLGHDTMYWYKQDSKKFLKIMFSYNNKELIINETVPNRFSPKSPDKAHLNLHINSLELGDSAVYFCASSQLGLGYTFGSGTRLTVV.

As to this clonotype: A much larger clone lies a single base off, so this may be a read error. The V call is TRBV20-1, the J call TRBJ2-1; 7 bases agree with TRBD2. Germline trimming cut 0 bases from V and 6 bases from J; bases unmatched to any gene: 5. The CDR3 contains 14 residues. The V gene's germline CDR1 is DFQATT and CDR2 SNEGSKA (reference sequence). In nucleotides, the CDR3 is TGCAGTGCTAGAGATTGGACTAGAATCAATGAGCAGTTCTTC. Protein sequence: CSARDWTRINEQFF.

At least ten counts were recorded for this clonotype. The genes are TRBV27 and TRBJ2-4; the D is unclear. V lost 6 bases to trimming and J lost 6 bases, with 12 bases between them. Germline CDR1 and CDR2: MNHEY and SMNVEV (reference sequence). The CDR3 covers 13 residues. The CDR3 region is CASSLISGNIQYF. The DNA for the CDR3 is TGTGCCAGCAGCCTTATCAGTGGAAACATTCAGTACTTC.

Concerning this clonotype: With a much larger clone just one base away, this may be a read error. The CDR3 DNA follows: TGTGCCACCCTACGCCCTACGGGGTGCTACGAGCAGTACTTC. The encoded protein is CATLRPTGCYEQYF. The chain employs TRBV24-1 and TRBJ2-7; TRBD2 might be the D (5 bases). There are 14 residues in the CDR3. Trimming left V 9 bases short and J 3 bases short, with 17 bases between. Germline V gene sequence: CDR1 KGHDR, CDR2 SFDVKD.

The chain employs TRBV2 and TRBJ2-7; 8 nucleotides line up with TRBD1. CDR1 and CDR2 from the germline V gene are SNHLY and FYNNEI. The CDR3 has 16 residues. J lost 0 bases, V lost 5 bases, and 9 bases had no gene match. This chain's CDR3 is CASSRLGQAGSYEQYF. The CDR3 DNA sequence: TGTGCCAGCAGTCGCCTGGGACAGGCGGGCTCCTACGAGCAGTACTTC.

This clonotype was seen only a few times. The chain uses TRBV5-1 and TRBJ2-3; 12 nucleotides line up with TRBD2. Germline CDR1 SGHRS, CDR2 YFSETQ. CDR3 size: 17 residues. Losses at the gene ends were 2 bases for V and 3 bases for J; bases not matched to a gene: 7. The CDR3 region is CASSFWTSGERTDTQYF. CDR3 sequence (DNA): TGCGCCAGCAGCTTCTGGACTAGCGGGGAGAGGACAGATACGCAGTATTTT.

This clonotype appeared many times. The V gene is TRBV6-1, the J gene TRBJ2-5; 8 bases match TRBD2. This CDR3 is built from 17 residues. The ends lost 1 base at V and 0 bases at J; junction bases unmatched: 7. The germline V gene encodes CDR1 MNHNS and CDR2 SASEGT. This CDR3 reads CASSEDLAGQYQETQYF. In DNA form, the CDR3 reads TGTGCCAGCAGTGAAGATCTAGCGGGCCAATACCAAGAGACCCAGTACTTC.

The CDR3: CASSQDLTIVATDTQYF. Written as DNA, the CDR3 is TGTGCCAGCAGCCAAGATCTGACGATTGTGGCGACAGATACGCAGTATTTT. The chain links TRBV3-1 to TRBJ2-3; D not certain. There are 17 residues in the CDR3. Germline CDR1 LGHDT, CDR2 YNNKEL (reference sequence). V lost 0 bases, J lost 3 bases, and 16 bases lay in between.